Reported below is one T cell receptor (beta chain). Its antigen remains undetermined. Per-base quality was not reported, and no clone a single base away is much larger than it. This sample was included in a study of CD8+CD57+ T cells in acquired aplastic anemia (dated by TCRdb to 2016 to 2018). Some background on the complete study: DNA extracted from sorted CD4+ and CD8+ cells had a mean of about 3 ug, with a range of roughly 0.17 to 27.4 ug. For healthy donor samples, the average read count was around 10 million for CD4+ cells and fewer than 14 million for CD8+ cells.

Here is what the overall study found, with its caveats: Around 30 CD8+ CDR3 sequences were found to be shared between patients and controls, but these sequences appeared to be highly expressed in patients and within the immunodominant clones of the patients. Between patients and healthy controls, no significant difference in CD8+ Simpson's diversity was found (P=0.060).

TCR repertoires of sorted CD4+ and CD8+ blood T cells from severe aplastic anemia patients and healthy subjects were deep-sequenced in the study. Ficoll-Paque density gradient centrifugation was used to isolate peripheral blood mononuclear cells. Before DNA extraction, CD4+ and CD8+ T cells were sorted with FACS or magnetic beads. Inclusive of the bounding cysteine and phenylalanine, the CDR3 is 14 residues long. Solely the CDR3 DNA is kept, with 42 bases framed from the first base. V loses 0 bases, J loses 0 bases, and the germline ends lie 6 bases apart. The CDR1 and CDR2 encoded by the germline V gene are SGHRS and YFSETQ. Profiling of TCR beta VDJ combinations and CDR3 sequences used genomic DNA as the template. TCR repertoire sequencing was run on an Illumina HiSeq 2000. The authors' analysis ran thus. Repertoire assessment relied on Simpson's diversity index, CDR3 size and DJ length profiles, and TRBV/TRBJ rearrangement plots. The most abundant DNA sequence in the deep sequencing data was taken as the immunodominant clone. CDR3 amino acid sequences were checked for sharing across subjects and were also compared against the VDJdb database and published repertoires. TCRdb reanalyzed the raw reads on its own, using fastp at Q25 for trimming and MiXCR for clone calling, and kept in-frame beta chains. Rows are unified per CDR3 protein, each entry keeping the most common DNA and genes. What appears here as the V and J calls and clone size reflects TCRdb's work, not the paper's. Present in this sample are some 190,000 distinct CDR3 sequences, about half of which were seen just once. The top ten hold 16% of the sample.

This clonotype originated in a human donor in good health, serving as a control. Material: sorted CD4+, CD8+, or CD8+CD57+ T cells (not recorded which) from PBMCs. The chain is made from TRBV5-1 and TRBJ2-5, with TRBD1 perhaps the D gene, on 5 matching bases. The sequenced DNA is TGCGCCAGCAGCTTGGGACAGTACCAAGAGACCCAGTACTTC. It specifies CASSLGQYQETQYF.